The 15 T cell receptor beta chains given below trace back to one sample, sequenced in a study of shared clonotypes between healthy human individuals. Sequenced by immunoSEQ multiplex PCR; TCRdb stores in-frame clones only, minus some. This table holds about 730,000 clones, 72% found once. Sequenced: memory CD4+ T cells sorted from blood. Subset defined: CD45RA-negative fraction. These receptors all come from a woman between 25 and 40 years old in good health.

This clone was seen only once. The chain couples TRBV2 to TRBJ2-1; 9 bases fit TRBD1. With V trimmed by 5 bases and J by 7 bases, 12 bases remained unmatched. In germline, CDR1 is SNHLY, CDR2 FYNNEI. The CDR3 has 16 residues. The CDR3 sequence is CASSTQGARIGNEQFF. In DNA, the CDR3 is TGTGCCAGCAGTACACAGGGGGCGCGAATCGGGAATGAGCAGTTCTTC. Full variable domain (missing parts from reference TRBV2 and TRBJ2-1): EPEVTQTPSHQVTQMGQEVILRCVPISNHLYFYWYRQILGQKVEFLVSFYNNEISEKSEIFDDQFSVERPDGSNFTLKIRSTKLEDSAMYFCASSTQGARIGNEQFFGPGTRLTVL.

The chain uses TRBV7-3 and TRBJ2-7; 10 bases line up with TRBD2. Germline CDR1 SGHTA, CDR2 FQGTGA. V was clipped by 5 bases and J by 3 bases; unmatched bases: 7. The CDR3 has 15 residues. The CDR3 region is CASSARTSGNYEQYF. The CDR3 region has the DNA TGTGCCAGCAGCGCCCGGACTAGCGGCAACTACGAGCAGTACTTC. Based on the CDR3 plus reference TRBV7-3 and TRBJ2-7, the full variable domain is GAGVSQTPSNKVTEKGKYVELRCDPISGHTALYWYRQSLGQGPEFLIYFQGTGAADDSGLPNDRFFAVRPEGSVSTLKIQRTERGDSAVYLCASSARTSGNYEQYFGPGTRLTVT.

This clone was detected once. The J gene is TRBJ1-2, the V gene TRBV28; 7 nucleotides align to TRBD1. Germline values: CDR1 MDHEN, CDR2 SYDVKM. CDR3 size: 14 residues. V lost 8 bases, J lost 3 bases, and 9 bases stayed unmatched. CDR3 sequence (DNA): TGTGCCAGCGCAAAGACAGGGTCGGACTATGGCTACACCTTC. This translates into CASAKTGSDYGYTF.

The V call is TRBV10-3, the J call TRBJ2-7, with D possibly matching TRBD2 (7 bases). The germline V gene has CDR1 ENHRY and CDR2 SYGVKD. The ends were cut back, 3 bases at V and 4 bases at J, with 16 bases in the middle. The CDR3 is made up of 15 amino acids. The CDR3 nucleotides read TGTGCCATCAGTGAATCGATGGGGGGGCCGTACGAGCAGTACTTC. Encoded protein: CAISESMGGPYEQYF.

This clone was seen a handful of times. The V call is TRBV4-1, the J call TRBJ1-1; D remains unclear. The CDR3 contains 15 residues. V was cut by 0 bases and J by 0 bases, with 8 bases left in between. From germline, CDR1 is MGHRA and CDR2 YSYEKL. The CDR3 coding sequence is TGCGCCAGCAGCCAAGATATCAGTTTGAACACTGAAGCTTTCTTT. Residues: CASSQDISLNTEAFF.

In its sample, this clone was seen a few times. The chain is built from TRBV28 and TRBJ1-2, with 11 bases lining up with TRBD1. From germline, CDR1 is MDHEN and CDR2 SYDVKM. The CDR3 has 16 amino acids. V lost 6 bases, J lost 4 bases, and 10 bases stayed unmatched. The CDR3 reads CASREDGTGGFYGYTF. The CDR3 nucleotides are TGTGCCAGCAGGGAAGACGGGACAGGGGGTTTCTATGGCTACACCTTC.

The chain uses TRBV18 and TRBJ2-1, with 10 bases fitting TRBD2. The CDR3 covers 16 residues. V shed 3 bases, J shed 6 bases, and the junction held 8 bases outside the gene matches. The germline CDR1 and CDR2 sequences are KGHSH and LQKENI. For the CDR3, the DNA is TGTGCCAGCTCACCGGGGACGGGACTAGCGCCCAATGAGCAGTTCTTC. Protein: CASSPGTGLAPNEQFF.

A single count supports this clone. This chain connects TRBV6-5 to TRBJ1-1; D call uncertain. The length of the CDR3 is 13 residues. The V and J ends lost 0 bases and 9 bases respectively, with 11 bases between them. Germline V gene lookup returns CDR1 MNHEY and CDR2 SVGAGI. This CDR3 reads CASSYSPQTQAFF. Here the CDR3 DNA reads TGTGCCAGCAGTTACTCTCCGCAGACCCAAGCTTTCTTT.

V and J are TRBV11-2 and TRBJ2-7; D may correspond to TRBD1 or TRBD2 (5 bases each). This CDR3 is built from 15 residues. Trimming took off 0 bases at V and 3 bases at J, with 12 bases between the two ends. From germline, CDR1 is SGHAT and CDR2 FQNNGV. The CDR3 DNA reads TGTGCCAGCAGCTTAGAAGGAGGACACAACTACGAGCAGTACTTC. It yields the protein CASSLEGGHNYEQYF.

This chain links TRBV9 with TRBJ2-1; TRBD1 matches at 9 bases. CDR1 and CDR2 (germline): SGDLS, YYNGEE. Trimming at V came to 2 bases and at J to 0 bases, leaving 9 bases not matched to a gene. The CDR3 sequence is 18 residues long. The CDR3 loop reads CASSVGQGQGSSYNEQFF. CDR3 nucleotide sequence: TGTGCCAGCAGCGTTGGACAGGGGCAGGGGAGCTCCTACAATGAGCAGTTCTTC.

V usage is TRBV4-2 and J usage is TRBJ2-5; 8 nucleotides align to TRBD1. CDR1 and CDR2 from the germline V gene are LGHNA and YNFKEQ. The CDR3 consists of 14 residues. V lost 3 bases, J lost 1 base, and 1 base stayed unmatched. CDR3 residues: CASSHGTGQETQYF. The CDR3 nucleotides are TGTGCCAGCAGCCACGGGACAGGCCAAGAGACCCAGTACTTC.

DNA for the CDR3: TGCGCCAGCAAGGGGACTAGCGGGAGGAGCTCCTACAATGAGCAGTTCTTC. This gives the protein CASKGTSGRSSYNEQFF. The chain couples TRBV10-2 to TRBJ2-1; TRBD2 matches at 15 bases. This CDR3 has 17 residues. Per the germline V gene, CDR1 is WSHSY and CDR2 is SAAADI. Unmatched junction bases numbered 4, after V lost 7 bases and J lost 0 bases.

The CDR3 nucleotides are TGCGCCAGCAGCTCGGGACAGGTGAACACCGGGGAGCTGTTTTTT. It translates to CASSSGQVNTGELFF. The V gene is TRBV5-1, the J gene TRBJ2-2; 8 nucleotides line up with TRBD1. From germline, CDR1 is SGHRS and CDR2 YFSETQ. The CDR3 has 15 amino acids. The junction had 2 bases not matched to a gene; V was cut back by 3 bases and J by 1 base. Combining the CDR3 with reference TRBV5-1 and TRBJ2-2 gives the whole variable domain KAGVTQTPRYLIKTRGQQVTLSCSPISGHRSVSWYQQTPGQGLQFLFEYFSETQRNKGNFPGRFSGRQFSNSRSEMNVSTLELGDSALYLCASSSGQVNTGELFFGEGSRLTVL.

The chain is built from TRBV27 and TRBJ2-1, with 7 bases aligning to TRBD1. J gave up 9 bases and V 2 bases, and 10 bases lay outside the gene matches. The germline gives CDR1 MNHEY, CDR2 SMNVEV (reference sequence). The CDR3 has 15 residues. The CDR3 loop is CASSLRQGRSREQFF. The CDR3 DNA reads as TGTGCCAGCAGTTTAAGACAGGGCAGGAGCCGTGAGCAGTTCTTC.

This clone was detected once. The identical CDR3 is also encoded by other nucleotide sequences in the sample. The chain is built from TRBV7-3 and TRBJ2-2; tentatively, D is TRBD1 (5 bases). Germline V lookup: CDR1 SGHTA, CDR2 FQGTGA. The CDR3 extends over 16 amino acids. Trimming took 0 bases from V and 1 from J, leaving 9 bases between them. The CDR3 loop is CASSLTGPQNTGELFF. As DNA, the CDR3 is TGTGCCAGCAGCTTAACGGGGCCCCAGAACACCGGGGAGCTGTTTTTT.